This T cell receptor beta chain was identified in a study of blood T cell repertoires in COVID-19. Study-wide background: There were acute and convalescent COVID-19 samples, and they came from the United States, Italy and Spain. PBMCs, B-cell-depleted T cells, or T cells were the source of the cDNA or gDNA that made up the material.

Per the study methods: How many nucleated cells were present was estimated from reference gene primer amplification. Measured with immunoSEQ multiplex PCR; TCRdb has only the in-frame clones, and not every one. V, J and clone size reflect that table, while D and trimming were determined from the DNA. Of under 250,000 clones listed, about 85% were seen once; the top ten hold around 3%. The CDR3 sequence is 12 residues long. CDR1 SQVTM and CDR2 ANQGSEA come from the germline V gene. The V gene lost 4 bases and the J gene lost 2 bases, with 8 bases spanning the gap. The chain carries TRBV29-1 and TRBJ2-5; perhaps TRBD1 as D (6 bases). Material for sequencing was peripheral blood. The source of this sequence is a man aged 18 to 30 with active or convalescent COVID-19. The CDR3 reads CSVGTAQETQYF. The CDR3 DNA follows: TGCAGCGTTGGGACAGCTCAAGAGACCCAGTACTTC.